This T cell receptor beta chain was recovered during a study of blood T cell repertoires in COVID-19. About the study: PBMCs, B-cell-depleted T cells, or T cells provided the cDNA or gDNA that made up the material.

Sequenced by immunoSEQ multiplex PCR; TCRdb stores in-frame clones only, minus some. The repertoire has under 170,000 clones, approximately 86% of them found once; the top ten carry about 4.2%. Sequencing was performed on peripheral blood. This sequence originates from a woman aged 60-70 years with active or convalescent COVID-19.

The CDR3, as DNA: TGTGCCAGTAGTATAAAAGCGGGGGGGCCTACCGGGGAGCTGTTTTTT. Translated, it gives CASSIKAGGPTGELFF. The chain employs TRBV19 and TRBJ2-2; TRBD2 matches at 10 bases. Germline CDR1 LNHDA, CDR2 SQIVND (reference sequence). Germline trimming cut 2 bases from V and 5 bases from J; bases unmatched to any gene: 5. The CDR3 sequence is 16 residues long.